The T cell receptor beta chain described here comes from a study of HIV-infected patients and healthy controls. Findings of the study overall: Significantly higher mean Gini indices appeared in HIV-infected repertoires, possibly reflecting oligoclonality. During therapy, HIV-associated CDR3s fell significantly in frequency, while CMV-associated CDR3s did not change significantly. MAIT alpha-chain CDR3s were frequent in healthy controls, depleted in HIV+.

This clonotype was recorded many times. Its antigen remains unknown. Reverse transcription used roughly 450 ng RNA and constant-region primers for alpha and beta. Separate chain-specific third strand synthesis with multiplexing indices produced the alpha and beta libraries. The SP2 site served as the priming point for second strand synthesis. MiXCR, applied by TCRdb to the 5' RACE reads, yields one record per CDR3 protein. The sample holds some 20,000 distinct CDR3 sequences; less than 15% are singletons and the top ten take roughly 10%. Germline V gene data show CDR1 as SGHTA and CDR2 as FQGNSA. Trimming removed 5 bases from V and 5 bases from J; junction bases left unmatched: 10. The CDR3 length is 15 residues. All unsorted peripheral T cells were captured because whole blood was used without fractionation.

V usage is TRBV7-2 and J usage is TRBJ2-7, with 9 bases aligning to TRBD1. The specimen sequenced was blood. This receptor was obtained from an adult in good health. The CDR3 region is CASSQGTGQVHEQYF. In nucleotides, the CDR3 is TGTGCCAGCAGCCAGGGGACAGGGCAGGTGCACGAGCAGTACTTC. Combining the CDR3 with reference TRBV7-2 and TRBJ2-7 gives the whole variable domain GAGVSQSPSNKVTEKGKDVELRCDPISGHTALYWYRQSLGQGLEFLIYFQGNSAPDKSGLPSDRFSAERTGGSVSTLTIQRTQQEDSAVYLCASSQGTGQVHEQYFGPGTRLTVT.